This TCR beta chain was sequenced for a study of cytomegalovirus exposure and HLA in healthy donors. About the research overall: Among the 398 genotyped donors, 65% to 90% were placed in the Caucasian-associated ancestry cluster. Study findings and constraints: The investigators catalogued under 200 TCR beta chains as cytomegalovirus-associated. According to a later analysis, most TCR beta chains associated with CMV appeared HLA-restricted. As was reported, the HLA-A and HLA-B alleles of most subjects were accurately predicted from TCR beta sequences.

About this clone: Its antigen is unknown.

The PCR was carried out with 60 Vbeta primers and 13 Jbeta primers. Profiled with immunoSEQ multiplex PCR; TCRdb holds only in-frame clones, not every one. The data show 85,000 to 110,000 clones, about 77% seen once. The CDR3 runs 10 residues. The V end lost 8 bases, the J end lost 14 bases, and 15 bases lay between the germline ends. This sequence was found in a woman aged 18-29 years in good health and CMV-seropositive. Sequences were obtained from PBMCs. J is TRBJ1-1 and V is TRBV6-7; no firm D call. TRBV6-7 is reported as an ORF; its role is uncertain. The CDR3 bases are TGTGCCAGCCTTCCCCCGGTCCGATTCTTT. This translates into CASLPPVRFF.